This paragraph covers one T cell receptor beta chain sequence. Its antigen is not identified. Additional DNA sequences in this sample encode the identical CDR3. The time point: baseline, week 1 (first vaccination visit). Treatment specified: pre-vaccination baseline after standard-of-care therapy. The data derive from a study of a mutant IDH1 vaccine in newly diagnosed glioma. Study overall: The treated group averaged approximately 42 years old and was around 62% male, approximately 38% female. Before enrollment, patients got radiotherapy alone, temozolomide alone, or mostly the combination.

The study, taken as a whole, reports: A vaccine-induced immune response developed in roughly 93% of the patients. Pseudoprogression appeared independent of alterations in top peripheral clonotypes.

The CDR3 loop spans 15 amino acids. The V gene lost 2 bases and the J gene lost 8 bases, with 18 bases spanning the gap. Per the germline V gene, CDR1 is MGHDK and CDR2 is SYGVNS. The protocol was immunoSEQ multiplex PCR, while the TCRdb copy is restricted to in-frame clones and leaves out a portion. Found here are around 92,000 clones, approximately 90% of them singletons; the top ten hold around 0.6%. The specimen was PBMCs, collected from a glioma patient treated with radiotherapy, temozolomide or both. The receptor was derived from a woman in her 50s with glioma. V and J are TRBV25-1 and TRBJ1-2; tentatively, D is TRBD1 (5 bases). CDR3 bases: TGTGCCAGCAGTGAAAGAGGATCGGGACCTCGGGGCTACACCTTC. Translation gives CASSERGSGPRGYTF.